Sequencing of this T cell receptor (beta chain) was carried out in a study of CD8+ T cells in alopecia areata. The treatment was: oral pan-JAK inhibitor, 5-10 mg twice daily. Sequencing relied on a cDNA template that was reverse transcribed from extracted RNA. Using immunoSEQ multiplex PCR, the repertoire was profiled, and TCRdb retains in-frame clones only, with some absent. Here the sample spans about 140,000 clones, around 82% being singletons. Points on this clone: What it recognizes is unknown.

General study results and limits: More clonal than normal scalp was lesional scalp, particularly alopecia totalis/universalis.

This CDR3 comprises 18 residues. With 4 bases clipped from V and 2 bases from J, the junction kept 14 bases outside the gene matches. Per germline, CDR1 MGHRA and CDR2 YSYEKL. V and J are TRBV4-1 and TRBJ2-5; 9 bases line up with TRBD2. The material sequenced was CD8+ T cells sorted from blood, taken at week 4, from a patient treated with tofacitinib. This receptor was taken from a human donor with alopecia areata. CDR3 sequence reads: CASSPKVASGAPQETQYF. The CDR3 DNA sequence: TGCGCCAGCAGCCCCAAGGTTGCTAGCGGGGCACCACAAGAGACCCAGTACTTC.